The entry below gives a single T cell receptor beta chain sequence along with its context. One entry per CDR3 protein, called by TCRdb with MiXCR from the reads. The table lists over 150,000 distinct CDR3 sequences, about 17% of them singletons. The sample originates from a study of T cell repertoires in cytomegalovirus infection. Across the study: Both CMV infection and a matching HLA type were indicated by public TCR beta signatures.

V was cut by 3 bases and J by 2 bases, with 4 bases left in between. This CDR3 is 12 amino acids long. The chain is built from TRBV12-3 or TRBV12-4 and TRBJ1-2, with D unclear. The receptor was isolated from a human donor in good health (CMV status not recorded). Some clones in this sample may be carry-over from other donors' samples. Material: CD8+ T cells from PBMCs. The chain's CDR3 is CASSLANYGYTF. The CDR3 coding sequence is TGTGCCAGCAGTTTGGCGAACTATGGCTACACCTTC.